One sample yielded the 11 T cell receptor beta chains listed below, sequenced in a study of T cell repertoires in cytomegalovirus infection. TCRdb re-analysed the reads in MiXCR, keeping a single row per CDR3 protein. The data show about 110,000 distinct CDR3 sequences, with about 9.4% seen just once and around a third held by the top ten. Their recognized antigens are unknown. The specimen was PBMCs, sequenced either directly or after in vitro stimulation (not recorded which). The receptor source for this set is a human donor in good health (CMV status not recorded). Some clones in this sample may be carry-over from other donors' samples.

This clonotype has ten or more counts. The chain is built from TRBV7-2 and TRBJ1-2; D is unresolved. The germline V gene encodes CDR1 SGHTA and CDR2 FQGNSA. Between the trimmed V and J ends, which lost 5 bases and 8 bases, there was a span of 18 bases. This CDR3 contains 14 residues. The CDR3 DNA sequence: TGTGCCAGCAGCCGTACCGAAGACCATGGAGGCTACACCTTC. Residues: CASSRTEDHGGYTF.

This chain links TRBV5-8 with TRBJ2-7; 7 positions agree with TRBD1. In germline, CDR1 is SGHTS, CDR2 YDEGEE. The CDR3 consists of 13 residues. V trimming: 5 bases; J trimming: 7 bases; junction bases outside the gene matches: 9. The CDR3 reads CASRGRQGWEQYV. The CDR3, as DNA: TGTGCCAGCAGGGGACGACAGGGTTGGGAGCAGTACGTC.

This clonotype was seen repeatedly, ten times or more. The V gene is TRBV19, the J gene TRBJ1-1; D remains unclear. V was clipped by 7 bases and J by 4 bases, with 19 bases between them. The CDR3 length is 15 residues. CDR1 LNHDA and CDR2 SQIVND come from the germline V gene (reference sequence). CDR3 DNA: TGTGCCAGTACCGCAGGACTCCCAGTGCCCACTGAAGCTTTCTTT. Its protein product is CASTAGLPVPTEAFF.

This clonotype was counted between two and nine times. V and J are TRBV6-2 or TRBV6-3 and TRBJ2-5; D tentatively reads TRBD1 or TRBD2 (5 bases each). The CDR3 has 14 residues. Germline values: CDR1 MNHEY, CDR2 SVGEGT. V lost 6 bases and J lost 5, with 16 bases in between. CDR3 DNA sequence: TGTGCCAGCAGAACCCCTCGGGACGGGGAGACCCAGTACTTC. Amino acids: CASRTPRDGETQYF.

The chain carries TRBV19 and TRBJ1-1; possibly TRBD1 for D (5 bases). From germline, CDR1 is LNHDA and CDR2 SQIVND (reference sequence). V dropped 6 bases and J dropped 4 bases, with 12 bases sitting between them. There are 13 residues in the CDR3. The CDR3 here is CASRKQEFTEAFF. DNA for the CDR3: TGTGCCAGTAGGAAACAGGAGTTCACTGAAGCTTTCTTT.

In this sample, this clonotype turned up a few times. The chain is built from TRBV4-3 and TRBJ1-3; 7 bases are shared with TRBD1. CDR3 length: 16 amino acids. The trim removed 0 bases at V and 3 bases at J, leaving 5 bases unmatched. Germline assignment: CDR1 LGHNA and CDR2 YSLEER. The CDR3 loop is CASSQDQQGIGNTIYF. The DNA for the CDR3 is TGCGCCAGCAGCCAAGATCAACAGGGGATTGGAAACACCATATATTTT.

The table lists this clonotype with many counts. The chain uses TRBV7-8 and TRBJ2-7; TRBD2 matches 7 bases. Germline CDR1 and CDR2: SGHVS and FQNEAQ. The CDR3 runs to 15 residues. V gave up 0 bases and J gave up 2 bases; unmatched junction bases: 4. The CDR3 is CASSLAPSGTYEQYV. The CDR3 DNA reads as TGTGCCAGCAGCTTAGCTCCTAGCGGTACCTACGAGCAGTACGTC.

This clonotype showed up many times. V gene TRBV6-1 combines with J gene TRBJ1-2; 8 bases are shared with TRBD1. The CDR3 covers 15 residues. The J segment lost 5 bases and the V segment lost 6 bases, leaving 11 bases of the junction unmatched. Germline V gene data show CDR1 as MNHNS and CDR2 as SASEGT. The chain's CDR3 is CASRGTGESLYGYTF. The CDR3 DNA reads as TGTGCCAGCAGGGGGACAGGAGAATCTCTTTATGGCTACACCTTC.

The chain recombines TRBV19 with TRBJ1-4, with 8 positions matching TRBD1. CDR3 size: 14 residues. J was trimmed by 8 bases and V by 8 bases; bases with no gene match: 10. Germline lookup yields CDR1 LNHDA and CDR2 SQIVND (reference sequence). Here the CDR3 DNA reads TGTGCCAGTGGACTCAGGGGGCTTGAGGAAAAACTGTTTTTT. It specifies CASGLRGLEEKLFF.

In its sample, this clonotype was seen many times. CDR3 DNA: TGTGCCAGCAGTTCCCGGGACAGGTGGTCTGGCTACACCTTC. Protein sequence: CASSSRDRWSGYTF. This rearrangement joins TRBV11-2 to TRBJ1-2, with 8 positions matching TRBD1. Trimming cost V 6 bases and J 7 bases; bases outside gene matches: 10. CDR3 length equals 14 residues. Germline values: CDR1 SGHAT, CDR2 FQNNGV.

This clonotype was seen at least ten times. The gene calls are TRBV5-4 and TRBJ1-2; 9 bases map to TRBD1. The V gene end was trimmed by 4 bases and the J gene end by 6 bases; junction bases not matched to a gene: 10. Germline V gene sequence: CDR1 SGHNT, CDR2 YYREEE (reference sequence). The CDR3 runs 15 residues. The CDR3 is CASSPGQGKVDGYTF. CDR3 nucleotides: TGTGCCAGCAGCCCAGGACAGGGGAAAGTAGATGGCTACACCTTC.